This T cell receptor beta chain was observed in a study of T-cell reconstitution after alpha-beta-depleted transplantation in children. Using unique molecular identifiers, the investigators prepared the TCRbeta library. TCRdb independently ran MiXCR on the PCR reads; one entry per CDR3 protein. The sample holds roughly 500,000 distinct CDR3 sequences, approximately 20% seen once. This CDR3 is 13 amino acids long. The germline V gene encodes CDR1 SGHRS and CDR2 YFSETQ. Trimming took 6 bases from V and 1 from J, leaving 7 bases between them. The V gene is TRBV5-1, the J gene TRBJ2-2; no clear D gene. The specimen was PBMCs from the stem cell graft donor, collected from the stem cell graft. The clonotype comes from a human donor who donated a stem cell graft to a child with acute lymphoblastic leukemia. CDR3 protein: CASIGENTGELFF. The CDR3 nucleotides read TGCGCCAGCATAGGCGAGAACACCGGGGAGCTGTTTTTT.